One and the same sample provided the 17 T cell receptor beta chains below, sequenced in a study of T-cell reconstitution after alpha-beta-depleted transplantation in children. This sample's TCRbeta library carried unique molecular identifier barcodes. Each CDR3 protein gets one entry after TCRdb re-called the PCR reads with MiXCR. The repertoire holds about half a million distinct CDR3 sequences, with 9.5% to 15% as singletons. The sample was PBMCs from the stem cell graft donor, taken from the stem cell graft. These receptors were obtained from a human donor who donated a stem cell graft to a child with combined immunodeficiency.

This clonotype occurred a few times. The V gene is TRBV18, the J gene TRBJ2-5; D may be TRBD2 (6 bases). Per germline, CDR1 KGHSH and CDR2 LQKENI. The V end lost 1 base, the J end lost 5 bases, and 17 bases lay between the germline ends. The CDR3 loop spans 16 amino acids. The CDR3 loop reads CASSPRSVAGWETQYF. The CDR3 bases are TGTGCCAGCTCACCACGTTCAGTTGCGGGATGGGAGACCCAGTACTTC.

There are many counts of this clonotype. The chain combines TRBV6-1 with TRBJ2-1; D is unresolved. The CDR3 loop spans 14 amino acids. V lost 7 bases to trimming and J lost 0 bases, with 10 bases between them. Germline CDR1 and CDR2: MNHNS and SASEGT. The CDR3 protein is CASTFSSSYNEQFF. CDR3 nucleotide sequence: TGTGCCAGCACCTTCAGTAGCTCCTACAATGAGCAGTTCTTC.

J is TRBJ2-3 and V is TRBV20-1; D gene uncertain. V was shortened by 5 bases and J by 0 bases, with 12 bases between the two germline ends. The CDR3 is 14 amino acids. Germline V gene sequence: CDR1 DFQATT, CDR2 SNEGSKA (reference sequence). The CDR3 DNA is TGCAGTGCTTTCACTAACCCAAGCACAGATACGCAGTATTTT. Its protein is CSAFTNPSTDTQYF.

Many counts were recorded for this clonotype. Written as DNA, the CDR3 is TGCGCCAGCAGCCGACTAGCGGAGAACGGGGAGCTGTTTTTT. Protein: CASSRLAENGELFF. The chain employs TRBV5-1 and TRBJ2-2; TRBD2 matches 9 bases. In germline, CDR1 is SGHRS, CDR2 YFSETQ. Germline trimming cut 4 bases from V and 7 bases from J; bases unmatched to any gene: 5. CDR3 length: 14 residues.

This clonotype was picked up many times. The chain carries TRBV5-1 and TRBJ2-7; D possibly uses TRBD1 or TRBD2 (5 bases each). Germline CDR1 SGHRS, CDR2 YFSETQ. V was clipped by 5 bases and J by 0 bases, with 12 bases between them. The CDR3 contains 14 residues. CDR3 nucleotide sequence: TGCGCCAGCAGGGCGGCAGGGAGCTCCTACGAGCAGTACTTC. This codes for CASRAAGSSYEQYF.

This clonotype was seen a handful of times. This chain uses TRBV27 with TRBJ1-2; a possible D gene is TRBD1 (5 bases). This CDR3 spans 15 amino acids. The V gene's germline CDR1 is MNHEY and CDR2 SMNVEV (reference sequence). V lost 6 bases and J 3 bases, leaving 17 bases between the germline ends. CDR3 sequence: CASSPPLGTDYGYTF. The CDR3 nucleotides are TGTGCCAGCAGCCCTCCACTTGGGACGGACTATGGCTACACCTTC.

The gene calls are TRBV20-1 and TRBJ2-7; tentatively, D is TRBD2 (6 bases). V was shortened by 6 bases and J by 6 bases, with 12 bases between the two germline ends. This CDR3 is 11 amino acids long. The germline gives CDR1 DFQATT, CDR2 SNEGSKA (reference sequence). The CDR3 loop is CSAQPGLEQYF. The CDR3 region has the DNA TGCAGTGCGCAGCCGGGACTCGAGCAGTACTTC.

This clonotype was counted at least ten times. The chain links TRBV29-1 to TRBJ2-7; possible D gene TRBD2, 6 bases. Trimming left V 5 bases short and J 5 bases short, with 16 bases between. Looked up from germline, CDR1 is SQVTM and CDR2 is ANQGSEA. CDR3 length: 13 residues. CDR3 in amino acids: CSVFGLGGHEQYF. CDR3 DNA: TGCAGCGTTTTCGGTTTGGGAGGTCACGAGCAGTACTTC.

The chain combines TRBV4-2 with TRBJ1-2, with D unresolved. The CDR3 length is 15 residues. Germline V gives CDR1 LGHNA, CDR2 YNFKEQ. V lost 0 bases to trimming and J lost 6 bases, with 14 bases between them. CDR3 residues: CASSQDLGQRDGYTF. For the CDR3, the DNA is TGTGCCAGCAGCCAAGATCTCGGCCAGCGAGATGGCTACACCTTC.

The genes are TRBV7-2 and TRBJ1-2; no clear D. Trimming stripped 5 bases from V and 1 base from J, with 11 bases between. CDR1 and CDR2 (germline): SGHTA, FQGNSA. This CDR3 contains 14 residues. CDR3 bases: TGTGCCAGCAGCCTCGGACTCGGTAACTATGGCTACACCTTC. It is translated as CASSLGLGNYGYTF. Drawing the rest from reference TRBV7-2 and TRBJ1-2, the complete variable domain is GAGVSQSPSNKVTEKGKDVELRCDPISGHTALYWYRQSLGQGLEFLIYFQGNSAPDKSGLPSDRFSAERTGGSVSTLTIQRTQQEDSAVYLCASSLGLGNYGYTFGSGTRLTVV.

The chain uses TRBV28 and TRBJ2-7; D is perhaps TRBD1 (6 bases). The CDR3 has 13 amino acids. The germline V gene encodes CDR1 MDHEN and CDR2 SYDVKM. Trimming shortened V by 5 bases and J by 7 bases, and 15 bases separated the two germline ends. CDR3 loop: CASSQGLVREQYF. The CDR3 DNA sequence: TGTGCCAGCAGTCAGGGGTTGGTACGGGAGCAGTACTTC.

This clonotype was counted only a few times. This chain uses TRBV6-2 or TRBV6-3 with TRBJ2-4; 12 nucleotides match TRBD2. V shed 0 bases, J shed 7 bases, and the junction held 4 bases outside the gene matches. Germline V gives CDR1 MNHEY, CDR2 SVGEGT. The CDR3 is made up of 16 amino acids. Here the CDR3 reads CASSYSASGGANIQYF. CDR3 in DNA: TGTGCCAGCAGTTACTCTGCTAGCGGGGGGGCCAACATTCAGTACTTC.

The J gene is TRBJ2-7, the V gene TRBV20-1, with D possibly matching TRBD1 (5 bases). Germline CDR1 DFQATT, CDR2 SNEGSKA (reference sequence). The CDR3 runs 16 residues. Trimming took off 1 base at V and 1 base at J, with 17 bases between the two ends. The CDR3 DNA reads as TGCAGTGCTAGAGCTTACCAGGGCAGCTATTCCTACGAGCAGTACTTC. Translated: CSARAYQGSYSYEQYF.

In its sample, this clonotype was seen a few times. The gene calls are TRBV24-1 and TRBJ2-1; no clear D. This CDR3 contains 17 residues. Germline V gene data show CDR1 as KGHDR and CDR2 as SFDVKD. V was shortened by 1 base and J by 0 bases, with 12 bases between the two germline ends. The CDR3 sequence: CATSDFPQSRSYNEQFF. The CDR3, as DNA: TGTGCCACCAGTGATTTCCCGCAGTCCCGCTCCTACAATGAGCAGTTCTTC.

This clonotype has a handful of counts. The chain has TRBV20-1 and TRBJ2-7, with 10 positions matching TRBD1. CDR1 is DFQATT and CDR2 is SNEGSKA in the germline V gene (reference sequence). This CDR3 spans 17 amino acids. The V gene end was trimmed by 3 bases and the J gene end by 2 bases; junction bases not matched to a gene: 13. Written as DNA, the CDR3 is TGCAGTGCTAGCGGTACTCCGGGACAGGGGAAGACCTACGAGCAGTACTTC. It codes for CSASGTPGQGKTYEQYF.

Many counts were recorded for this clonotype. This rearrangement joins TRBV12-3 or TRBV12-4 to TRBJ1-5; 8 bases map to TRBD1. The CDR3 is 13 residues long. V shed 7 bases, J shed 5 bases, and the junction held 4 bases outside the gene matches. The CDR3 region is CASTTGEYQPQHF. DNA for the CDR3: TGTGCCAGCACGACAGGGGAATATCAGCCCCAGCATTTT.

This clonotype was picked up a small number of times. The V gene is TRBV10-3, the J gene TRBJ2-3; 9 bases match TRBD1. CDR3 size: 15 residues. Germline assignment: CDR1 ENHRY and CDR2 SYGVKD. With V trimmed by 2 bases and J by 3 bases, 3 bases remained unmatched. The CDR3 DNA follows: TGTGCCATCAGTGAGGTGACAGGGGGTACAGATACGCAGTATTTT. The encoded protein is CAISEVTGGTDTQYF.